This passage covers 7 T cell receptor beta chains from one sample sequenced in a study of identical twins. MiXCR was run by TCRdb on the 5' RACE reads, yielding one entry per CDR3 protein. The sample includes approximately 550,000 distinct CDR3 sequences, under 25% of them seen just once. This sample was also put to use in a study of yellow fever vaccine responses in identical twins.

The sequenced material came from CD4+ T cells sorted from blood. These receptors came from a woman aged 18-35 years in good health.

The gene calls are TRBV12-3 or TRBV12-4 and TRBJ2-5, with TRBD1 as a possible D gene (5 bases). V was clipped by 0 bases and J by 5 bases, with 10 bases between them. The length of the CDR3 is 14 residues. The CDR3 sequence: CASSLAQGYETQYF. In nucleotides, the CDR3 is TGTGCCAGCAGTTTAGCGCAGGGTTATGAGACCCAGTACTTC.

In this sample, this clonotype turned up once. The CDR3 here is CASSPEPASTGELFF. As DNA, the CDR3 is TGTGCCAGCAGCCCGGAGCCGGCAAGTACCGGGGAGCTGTTTTTT. V and J are TRBV7-3 and TRBJ2-2, with D uncertain. CDR1 and CDR2 (germline): SGHTA, FQGTGA. V dropped 5 bases and J dropped 5 bases, with 15 bases sitting between them. This CDR3 contains 15 residues.

The sample holds many counts of this clonotype. This chain connects TRBV24-1 to TRBJ1-2; tentative D call: TRBD1 (6 bases). V dropped 0 bases and J dropped 4 bases, with 8 bases sitting between them. The V gene's germline CDR1 is KGHDR and CDR2 SFDVKD. CDR3 length equals 14 residues. For the CDR3, the DNA is TGTGCCACCAGTGATTTGAACAGGGCCTATGGCTACACCTTC. As protein: CATSDLNRAYGYTF.

There are a few counts of this clonotype. V is TRBV7-8 and J is TRBJ2-1; D is perhaps TRBD2 (6 bases). CDR3 length: 14 amino acids. Germline V gives CDR1 SGHVS, CDR2 FQNEAQ. V was clipped by 1 base and J by 5 bases, with 9 bases between them. CDR3 residues: CASSLDLANNEQFF. The CDR3 nucleotides read TGTGCCAGCAGCTTAGACCTAGCGAACAATGAGCAGTTCTTC.

This clonotype was observed a few times. This chain links TRBV27 with TRBJ2-5; D could derive from TRBD1 or TRBD2 (5 bases each). Germline lookup yields CDR1 MNHEY and CDR2 SMNVEV (reference sequence). Trimming pared 5 bases from V and 0 bases from J, leaving 19 bases between. This CDR3 has 17 amino acids. This CDR3 reads CASSQLGVTAYQETQYF. The CDR3 DNA reads as TGTGCCAGCAGTCAACTAGGGGTGACAGCTTACCAAGAGACCCAGTACTTC.

This clonotype was seen more than once but under ten times. This chain links TRBV20-1 with TRBJ2-1, with 7 bases identical to TRBD2. V trimming: 3 bases; J trimming: 5 bases; junction bases outside the gene matches: 13. Germline V lookup: CDR1 DFQATT, CDR2 SNEGSKA (reference sequence). The CDR3 has 16 residues. CDR3 nucleotides: TGCAGTGCTAGGCCTCTGATTGGACTAGGGAACAATGAGCAGTTCTTC. Protein product: CSARPLIGLGNNEQFF.

The V call is TRBV5-1, the J call TRBJ2-2; weak D call: TRBD2 (6 bases). The CDR3 length is 15 residues. The V and J ends lost 1 base and 5 bases respectively, with 12 bases between them. Germline lookup yields CDR1 SGHRS and CDR2 YFSETQ. For the CDR3, the DNA is TGCGCCAGCAGCTTGCGGCCAGGACTAACCGGGGAGCTGTTTTTT. It is translated as CASSLRPGLTGELFF.